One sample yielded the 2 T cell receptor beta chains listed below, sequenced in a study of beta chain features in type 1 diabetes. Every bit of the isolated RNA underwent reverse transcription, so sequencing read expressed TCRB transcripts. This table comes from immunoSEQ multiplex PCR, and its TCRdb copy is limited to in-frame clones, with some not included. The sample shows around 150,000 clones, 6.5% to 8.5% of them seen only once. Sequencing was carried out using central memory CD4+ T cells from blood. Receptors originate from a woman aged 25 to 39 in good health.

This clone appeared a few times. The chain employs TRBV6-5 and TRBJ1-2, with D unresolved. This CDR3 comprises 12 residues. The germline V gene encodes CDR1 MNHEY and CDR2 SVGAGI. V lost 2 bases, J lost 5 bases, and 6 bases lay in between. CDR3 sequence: CASSYSLYGYTF. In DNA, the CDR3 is TGTGCCAGCAGTTACAGCCTTTATGGCTACACCTTC.

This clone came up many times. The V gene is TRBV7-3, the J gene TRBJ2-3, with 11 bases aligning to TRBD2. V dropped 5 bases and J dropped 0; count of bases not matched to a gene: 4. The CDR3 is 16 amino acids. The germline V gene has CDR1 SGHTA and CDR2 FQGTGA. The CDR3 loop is CASSPGTSGSTDTQYF. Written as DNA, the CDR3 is TGTGCCAGCAGCCCTGGGACTAGCGGAAGCACAGATACGCAGTATTTT.